The rows below give T cell receptor beta chains drawn from one sample of a study of blood T cell repertoires in COVID-19. Sequenced by immunoSEQ multiplex PCR; TCRdb stores in-frame clones only, minus some. The sample gives about 190,000 clones, 80% to 90% of which show up once; less than 20% is in the top ten. Input material: peripheral blood. These receptors all stem from a human donor in a cohort sampled during active COVID-19. Both conserved end residues are part of each CDR3. Fields, in order: J gene, D gene, V gene, clone size, CDR3 protein, CDR3 DNA. The D gene is left open where the match is weak. Clone sizes are given selectively: once, few, many, or a class where the clone is expanded.

TRBJ2-3	TRBD2	TRBV10-1	-	CATGTRLTDTQYF	TGCGCCACCGGGACTAGACTTACAGATACGCAGTATTTT
TRBJ1-2	-	TRBV29-1	-	CSVESDSNYGYTF	TGCAGCGTTGAATCGGACAGTAACTATGGCTACACCTTC
TRBJ1-2	-	TRBV4-2	-	CASSQDSQAYGYTF	TGTGCCAGCAGCCAAGATTCACAGGCCTATGGCTACACCTTC
TRBJ1-1	-	TRBV6-4	-	CASSDSGLPGRAFF	TGTGCCAGCAGTGACTCCGGACTACCCGGTCGAGCTTTCTTT
TRBJ2-1	TRBD2	TRBV5-1	once	CASARGGGGPYNEQFF	TGCGCCAGCGCCCGGGGCGGGGGGGGCCCCTACAATGAGCAGTTCTTC
TRBJ2-1	-	TRBV2	-	CASKLNNEQFF	TGTGCCAGCAAACTGAACAATGAGCAGTTCTTC
TRBJ1-1	-	TRBV28	-	CASRSRATEAFF	TGTGCCAGCAGATCCAGGGCGACTGAAGCTTTCTTT
TRBJ1-5	TRBD1	TRBV5-5	-	CASSLRTGVNQPQHF	TGTGCCAGCAGCTTGAGGACAGGGGTCAATCAGCCCCAGCATTTT
TRBJ2-2	-	TRBV5-1	-	CASSLIGGSNTGELFF	TGCGCCAGCAGCTTGATAGGCGGCTCGAACACCGGGGAGCTGTTTTTT
TRBJ1-5	TRBD1	TRBV19	-	CASSTRQGHQPQHF	TGTGCCAGTAGTACCAGACAGGGACATCAGCCCCAGCATTTT
TRBJ1-2	-	TRBV7-9	few	CASSATSSGYTF	TGTGCCAGCAGCGCAACATCGTCGGGCTACACCTTC
TRBJ1-1	-	TRBV6-6	-	CASSLMYGNTEAFF	TGTGCCAGCAGTCTAATGTACGGGAACACTGAAGCTTTCTTT
TRBJ2-3	TRBD1	TRBV7-2	once	CASSLGQSTGRQYF	TGTGCCAGCAGCTTGGGACAGTCCACTGGGAGGCAGTATTTT
TRBJ2-3	-	TRBV21-1	-	CASSTRTEERTDTQYF	TGTGCCAGCAGCACCCGGACAGAAGAACGCACAGATACGCAGTATTTT
TRBJ1-1	TRBD1	TRBV5-1	once	CASSLGTGAQNTEAFF	TGCGCCAGCAGCCTAGGGACAGGGGCACAGAACACTGAAGCTTTCTTT
TRBJ2-7	-	TRBV3-1/TRBV3-2	-	CASSQIGGISSF	TGTGCCAGCAGCCAAATAGGGGGAATATCGAGCTTC
TRBJ2-5	-	TRBV9	-	CASSVTGTLQETQYF	TGTGCCAGCAGCGTCACCGGGACTTTACAAGAGACCCAGTACTTC
TRBJ2-2	-	TRBV7-3	few	CASSSLQGAGELFF	TGTGCCAGCAGCTCATTACAGGGTGCCGGGGAGCTGTTTTTT
TRBJ2-5	TRBD2	TRBV19	-	CASSTGTSVSTGETQYF	TGTGCCAGTAGTACCGGGACTAGCGTTAGTACGGGAGAGACCCAGTACTTC
TRBJ2-3	TRBD2	TRBV3-1/TRBV3-2	-	CASSQSRLAGIADTQYF	TGTGCCAGCAGCCAGTCTAGACTAGCGGGTATTGCAGATACGCAGTATTTT
TRBJ2-3	TRBD1	TRBV11-2	-	CASSSRLGTGSRDTQYF	TGTGCCAGCAGCTCGAGACTCGGGACAGGGTCTCGAGATACGCAGTATTTT
TRBJ1-5	-	TRBV28	-	CASSSQGSNQPQHF	TGTGCCAGCAGTTCGCAGGGGAGCAATCAGCCCCAGCATTTT
TRBJ2-7	-	TRBV5-6	-	CASSLWAGSSYEQYF	TGTGCCAGCAGCTTGTGGGCCGGAAGCTCCTACGAGCAGTACTTC
TRBJ2-1	TRBD2	TRBV24-1	-	CATSEASGITSEQFF	TGTGCCACCAGTGAGGCTAGCGGGATAACTTCTGAGCAGTTCTTC
TRBJ1-4	-	TRBV7-2	-	CASSPTSPRKLFF	TGTGCCAGCAGCCCCACTAGTCCACGGAAACTGTTTTTT
TRBJ2-2	-	TRBV6-5	once	CGGRLHHTGELFF	TGTGGAGGGCGGCTCCATCACACCGGGGAGCTGTTTTTT
TRBJ2-3	-	TRBV5-1	-	CARLIADRDTDTQYF	TGCGCCAGACTAATCGCGGACAGAGACACAGATACGCAGTATTTT
TRBJ1-2	-	TRBV9	-	CASSARRGMNYGYTF	TGTGCCAGCAGCGCCCGCCGAGGAATGAACTATGGCTACACCTTC
TRBJ1-2	-	TRBV28	once	CASSFGHSNYGYTF	TGTGCCAGCAGTTTCGGACACTCCAACTATGGCTACACCTTC
TRBJ1-1	-	TRBV20-1	-	CSASLQGGTEAFF	TGCAGTGCTAGTCTGCAGGGCGGCACTGAAGCTTTCTTT
TRBJ1-2	-	TRBV28	few	CASSPIYRLYGYTF	TGTGCCAGCAGTCCCATTTACAGGTTATATGGCTACACCTTC
TRBJ2-3	TRBD1	TRBV2	once	CASKTGTGLHTQYF	TGTGCCAGCAAAACCGGGACAGGGCTCCATACGCAGTATTTT
TRBJ2-7	TRBD1	TRBV30	-	CAWSWTGSSYEQYF	TGTGCCTGGAGCTGGACAGGAAGCTCCTACGAGCAGTACTTC
TRBJ2-5	TRBD2	TRBV9	-	CASSVFEREVQETQYF	TGTGCCAGCAGCGTATTTGAGCGGGAAGTCCAAGAGACCCAGTACTTC
TRBJ2-5	TRBD2	TRBV5-1	-	CASSLGDSGAYVETQYF	TGCGCCAGCAGCTTGGGTGATAGCGGGGCTTATGTGGAGACCCAGTACTTC
TRBJ2-3	TRBD2	TRBV5-1	-	CASSSGLGTDTQYF	TGCGCCAGCAGCTCCGGACTAGGCACAGATACGCAGTATTTT
TRBJ2-3	TRBD2	TRBV9	-	CASSPASGGTDTQYF	TGTGCCAGCAGCCCCGCCAGCGGGGGCACAGATACGCAGTATTTT
TRBJ2-2	-	TRBV11-2	-	CASSSGFNTGELFF	TGTGCCAGCAGCTCGGGATTTAACACCGGGGAGCTGTTTTTT
TRBJ1-6	TRBD1	TRBV2	-	CASRPDRGNSPLHF	TGTGCCAGCAGACCCGACAGGGGGAACTCACCCCTCCACTTT
TRBJ1-1	-	TRBV3-1/TRBV3-2	-	CASSRAGMYTEAFF	TGTGCCAGCAGCCGAGCCGGGATGTACACTGAAGCTTTCTTT
TRBJ2-7	-	TRBV19	-	CASSRGASYEQYF	TGTGCCAGTAGTCGGGGGGCATCCTACGAGCAGTACTTC
TRBJ2-3	-	TRBV5-1	few	CASSTGQRTDTQYF	TGCGCCAGCAGCACCGGACAGCGCACAGATACGCAGTATTTT
TRBJ2-7	TRBD2	TRBV7-2	-	CASSFNAGGEQYF	TGTGCCAGCAGCTTCAATGCGGGAGGCGAGCAGTACTTC
TRBJ1-5	TRBD1	TRBV6-6	-	CASSYQDRVQPQHF	TGTGCCAGCAGTTATCAGGACAGGGTTCAGCCCCAGCATTTT
TRBJ1-2	-	TRBV4-1	-	CASSPSLDSGYGYTF	TGCGCCAGCAGCCCAAGTCTGGATTCGGGTTATGGCTACACCTTC
TRBJ1-3	-	TRBV19	-	CASSILPGSSGNTIYF	TGTGCCAGTAGTATTTTACCGGGGAGCTCTGGAAACACCATATATTTT
TRBJ1-2	TRBD1	TRBV27	-	CASSLDRVNGYTF	TGTGCCAGCAGTCTGGACAGGGTTAATGGCTACACCTTC
TRBJ2-2	-	TRBV19	few	CASSIALDTGELFF	TGTGCCAGTAGTATAGCCCTCGACACCGGGGAGCTGTTTTTT
TRBJ2-5	TRBD1	TRBV19	few	CASSNPGQPNF	TGTGCCAGTAGTAACCCGGGACAGCCGAACTTC
TRBJ1-1	-	TRBV2	-	CASTLGGGNTEAFF	TGTGCCAGCACCCTAGGCGGAGGAAACACTGAAGCTTTCTTT
TRBJ2-1	-	TRBV6-5	-	CASSYDGKYNEQFF	TGTGCCAGCAGTTACGACGGGAAATACAATGAGCAGTTCTTC
TRBJ1-5	-	TRBV2	-	CASSGFDSSINQPQHF	TGTGCCAGCAGTGGTTTTGACAGCTCTATAAATCAGCCCCAGCATTTT
TRBJ2-2	-	TRBV30	-	CAWTVQLSSGELFF	TGTGCCTGGACGGTACAGCTTTCTTCCGGGGAGCTGTTTTTT
TRBJ1-5	-	TRBV7-9	-	CASSLDTQPQHF	TGTGCCAGCAGCTTGGACACACAGCCCCAGCATTTT
TRBJ1-5	-	TRBV19	-	CASKDNSNQPQHF	TGTGCCAGTAAGGACAATAGCAATCAGCCCCAGCATTTT
TRBJ1-2	-	TRBV9	-	CASSRGIGYTF	TGTGCCAGCAGTCGGGGGATCGGCTACACCTTC
TRBJ2-4	-	TRBV27	-	CASSFSGVKNIQYF	TGTGCCAGCAGTTTTTCCGGGGTCAAAAACATTCAGTACTTC
TRBJ2-1	TRBD1	TRBV27	-	CASSTGTAYNEQFF	TGTGCCAGCAGTACCGGGACAGCCTACAATGAGCAGTTCTTC
TRBJ2-5	-	TRBV5-6	-	CASSLAGVGTQYF	TGTGCCAGCAGCTTGGCGGGGGTGGGGACCCAGTACTTC